The next 28 T cell receptor beta chains were all read from a single sample in a study of cytomegalovirus exposure and HLA in healthy donors. Amplification used 60 Vbeta primers and 13 Jbeta primers. Produced via immunoSEQ multiplex PCR; TCRdb's table is partial and in-frame only. This table has about 250,000 clones, around 78% appearing once. The sequenced sample was PBMCs. These receptors came from a boy younger than 18 in good health and CMV-seronegative.

This clone was picked up one time. The identical CDR3 is also encoded by other nucleotide sequences in the sample. This chain connects TRBV30 to TRBJ2-3; D may be TRBD2 (7 bases). The V gene lost 0 bases and the J gene lost 5 bases, with 21 bases spanning the gap. The CDR3 loop spans 17 amino acids. Germline V gene sequence: CDR1 GTSNPN, CDR2 SVGIG (reference sequence). The CDR3 here is CAWSVSGGGGLVDTQYF. CDR3 coding DNA: TGTGCCTGGAGTGTATCGGGGGGCGGTGGCCTTGTAGATACGCAGTATTTT.

This chain joins TRBV7-9 and TRBJ2-7, with 11 bases lining up with TRBD1. V dropped 6 bases and J dropped 1; count of bases not matched to a gene: 5. There are 15 residues in the CDR3. Germline V lookup: CDR1 SEHNR, CDR2 FQNEAQ (reference sequence). CDR3 sequence reads: CASSRGTGGSYEQYF. CDR3 sequence (DNA): TGTGCCAGCAGTCGTGGGACAGGGGGGTCCTACGAGCAGTACTTC.

The J gene is TRBJ2-5, the V gene TRBV5-1; 8 bases fit TRBD1. V lost 3 bases to trimming and J lost 2 bases; unmatched junction nucleotides: 3. Germline CDR1 is SGHRS and CDR2 is YFSETQ. This CDR3 contains 14 residues. CDR3 in amino acids: CASSSGQDQETQYF. Here the CDR3 DNA reads TGCGCCAGCAGCTCGGGACAGGATCAAGAGACCCAGTACTTC.

The gene calls are TRBV9 and TRBJ2-7; 8 bases fit TRBD1. With 0 bases clipped from V and 4 bases from J, the junction kept 3 bases outside the gene matches. This CDR3 has 14 amino acids. The V gene's germline CDR1 is SGDLS and CDR2 YYNGEE. The CDR3 loop reads CASSVGDRSYEQYF. The DNA for the CDR3 is TGTGCCAGCAGCGTAGGGGACAGGTCTTACGAGCAGTACTTC.

This rearrangement joins TRBV5-1 to TRBJ1-3; D is ambiguous. Germline V lookup: CDR1 SGHRS, CDR2 YFSETQ. The CDR3 has 12 residues. V was cut by 4 bases and J by 6 bases, with 8 bases left in between. CDR3 sequence reads: CASSRGKNTIYF. CDR3 nucleotide sequence: TGCGCCAGCAGCAGAGGGAAAAACACCATATATTTT.

The rearrangement links TRBV30 to TRBJ1-1, with a possible D match to TRBD1 (5 bases). Deletions cut 4 bases from V and 4 bases from J, with 19 bases between. Germline V gene lookup returns CDR1 GTSNPN and CDR2 SVGIG (reference sequence). This CDR3 has 15 amino acids. CDR3 protein: CAWNLQGVRSTEAFF. Here the CDR3 DNA reads TGTGCCTGGAACCTCCAAGGGGTCAGGAGCACTGAAGCTTTCTTT.

This chain connects TRBV7-6 to TRBJ2-3; the D gene is possibly TRBD2 (7 bases). CDR1 is SGHVS, CDR2 FNYEAQ, per germline. The CDR3 is 15 amino acids. V lost 2 bases, J lost 5 bases, and 14 bases lay in between. This CDR3 reads CASSLRGGDGDTQYF. DNA for the CDR3: TGTGCCAGCAGCTTAAGAGGGGGGGACGGAGATACGCAGTATTTT.

This clone has a single count. The chain links TRBV11-3 to TRBJ1-1; TRBD1 aligns across 7 bases. CDR3 size: 15 residues. The germline CDR1 and CDR2 sequences are SGHNT and YENEEA. V lost 2 bases to trimming and J lost 2 bases; unmatched junction nucleotides: 5. The CDR3 loop reads CASSLSGTANTEAFF. The CDR3 DNA sequence: TGTGCCAGCAGCTTATCCGGGACAGCAAACACTGAAGCTTTCTTT. The full variable domain, completed using reference TRBV11-3 and TRBJ1-1, is EAGVVQSPRYKIIEKKQPVAFWCNPISGHNTLYWYLQNLGQGPELLIRYENEEAVDDSQLPKDRFSAERLKGVDSTLKIQPAELGDSAVYLCASSLSGTANTEAFFGQGTRLTVV.

J is TRBJ2-5 and V is TRBV19; D is perhaps TRBD2 (6 bases). Trimming shortened V by 1 base and J by 2 bases, and 8 bases separated the two germline ends. There are 14 residues in the CDR3. CDR1 and CDR2 from the germline V gene are LNHDA and SQIVND (reference sequence). In DNA form, the CDR3 reads TGTGCCAGTAGTATAGGGGACTTTCAAGAGACCCAGTACTTC. Amino acids: CASSIGDFQETQYF.

This chain connects TRBV7-9 to TRBJ1-6; D ambiguous. The germline gives CDR1 SEHNR, CDR2 FQNEAQ (reference sequence). V lost 5 bases and J lost 10, with 12 bases in between. CDR3 length: 13 amino acids. For the CDR3, the DNA is TGTGCCAGCAGCGCGAAGGCGGGGTCACCCCTCCACTTT. As protein: CASSAKAGSPLHF.

The genes are TRBV13 and TRBJ2-1; 7 bases line up with TRBD2. The CDR3 is made up of 15 amino acids. Germline V gene lookup returns CDR1 PRHDT and CDR2 FYEKMQ (reference sequence). Trimming took 3 bases from V and 4 from J; bases not matched to a gene: 6. The CDR3 nucleotides read TGTGCCAGCAGCTTTGGGGCGGGGGTATACAATGAGCAGTTCTTC. This codes for CASSFGAGVYNEQFF.

The chain combines TRBV6-4 with TRBJ2-3, with 8 bases aligning to TRBD2. The CDR3 contains 16 residues. The germline V gene has CDR1 MRHNA and CDR2 SNTAGT. V gave up 4 bases and J gave up 0 bases; unmatched junction bases: 6. CDR3 bases: TGTGCCAGCAGTGGAGAACTAGCGGCTAGCACAGATACGCAGTATTTT. It translates to CASSGELAASTDTQYF.

The chain joins TRBV11-3 to TRBJ2-4; no clear D. Germline loops: CDR1 SGHNT, CDR2 YENEEA. The CDR3 is 16 residues long. The V gene lost 5 bases and the J gene lost 0 bases, with 14 bases spanning the gap. The CDR3, as DNA: TGTGCCAGCAGCCACCTAGTGTTAGGAGCCAAAAACATTCAGTACTTC. The encoded protein is CASSHLVLGAKNIQYF.

The chain recombines TRBV19 with TRBJ1-2, with 7 positions matching TRBD1. CDR1 is LNHDA and CDR2 is SQIVND in the germline V gene (reference sequence). This CDR3 comprises 13 residues. The trim removed 3 bases at V and 4 bases at J, leaving 2 bases unmatched. The CDR3 region has the DNA TGTGCCAGTAGTATTGGGACAGCCTATGGCTACACCTTC. It yields the protein CASSIGTAYGYTF.

The rearrangement joins TRBV10-1 to TRBJ2-7; D may be TRBD1 (5 bases). This CDR3 has 14 amino acids. The germline V gene encodes CDR1 WNHNN and CDR2 SYGVQD (reference sequence). The V end was cut by 2 bases, the J end by 4 bases, with 12 bases between. CDR3 nucleotides: TGCGCCAGCAGTGAGGGGGCAGGGTTGTACGAGCAGTACTTC. It codes for CASSEGAGLYEQYF.

This chain connects TRBV19 to TRBJ2-7, with 7 bases that match TRBD2. J lost 1 base, V lost 1 base, and 4 bases had no gene match. This CDR3 contains 15 residues. Per the germline V gene, CDR1 is LNHDA and CDR2 is SQIVND (reference sequence). CDR3 sequence (DNA): TGTGCCAGTAGTATAGGCGGCGGGAGTTCCTACGAGCAGTACTTC. As protein: CASSIGGGSSYEQYF.

The CDR3 DNA is TGTGCCAGCTCACCGGTCCCCAGGGGCCAAGAGACCCAGTACTTC. It specifies CASSPVPRGQETQYF. The V call is TRBV18, the J call TRBJ2-5; perhaps TRBD1 as D (6 bases). From germline, CDR1 is KGHSH and CDR2 LQKENI. The CDR3 loop spans 15 amino acids. Trimming took 3 bases from V and 1 from J, leaving 12 bases between them.

CDR3 sequence: CATSVLRTSATGDEQFF. CDR3 nucleotides: TGTGCCACCAGCGTACTCAGGACTAGCGCCACGGGTGATGAGCAGTTCTTC. V and J are TRBV15 and TRBJ2-1; TRBD2 matches 9 bases. CDR1 and CDR2 from the germline V gene are LNHNV and YYDKDF (reference sequence). This CDR3 contains 17 residues. The J segment lost 8 bases and the V segment lost 5 bases, leaving 16 bases of the junction unmatched. The whole variable domain, remainder taken from reference TRBV15 and TRBJ2-1, is DAMVIQNPRYQVTQFGKPVTLSCSQTLNHNVMYWYQQKSSQAPKLLFHYYDKDFNNEADTPDNFQSRRPNTSFCFLDIRSPGLGDTAMYLCATSVLRTSATGDEQFFGPGTRLTVL.

The chain uses TRBV6-5 and TRBJ2-7, with D possibly being TRBD1 (5 bases). V was cut by 0 bases and J by 4 bases, with 13 bases left in between. CDR3 length equals 15 residues. The germline V gene encodes CDR1 MNHEY and CDR2 SVGAGI. CDR3 loop: CASSYSQGRPYEQYF. The CDR3 DNA follows: TGTGCCAGCAGTTACTCCCAGGGTAGACCTTACGAGCAGTACTTC.

This clone was counted only a few times. The chain links TRBV19 to TRBJ1-2, with 8 bases that match TRBD1. The CDR3 is 15 amino acids. The V gene's germline CDR1 is LNHDA and CDR2 SQIVND (reference sequence). The ends lost 4 bases at V and 4 bases at J; junction bases unmatched: 8. The CDR3, as DNA: TGTGCCAGTAGTACTGGGACAGGCCTGATCTATGGCTACACCTTC. Translation gives CASSTGTGLIYGYTF.

This chain uses TRBV6-4 with TRBJ2-3, with 12 bases fitting TRBD2. Per the germline V gene, CDR1 is MRHNA and CDR2 is SNTAGT. This CDR3 region has 14 residues. V lost 4 bases to trimming and J lost 4 bases; unmatched junction nucleotides: 0. The CDR3 sequence: CASSGTSGADTQYF. The CDR3 DNA sequence: TGTGCCAGCAGTGGGACTAGCGGGGCAGATACGCAGTATTTT.

The table lists this clone with a count of one. The genes are TRBV7-9 and TRBJ1-2; D is ambiguous. The ends were cut back, 2 bases at V and 4 bases at J, with 8 bases in the middle. This CDR3 has 13 amino acids. Germline V CDR1 and CDR2: SEHNR, FQNEAQ (reference sequence). This chain's CDR3 is CASSLIAGYGYTF. CDR3 coding DNA: TGTGCCAGCAGCTTAATCGCCGGCTATGGCTACACCTTC.

This clone was detected only a few times. The genes are TRBV10-3 and TRBJ2-4, with 9 bases that match TRBD1. The CDR3 is 17 amino acids. Per germline, CDR1 ENHRY and CDR2 SYGVKD. V was clipped by 7 bases and J by 6 bases; unmatched bases: 16. Here the CDR3 reads CAIKGAATGGNRNIQYF. CDR3 bases: TGTGCCATCAAGGGCGCGGCAACAGGGGGCAATAGAAACATTCAGTACTTC.

The V call is TRBV10-2, the J call TRBJ2-5; a weak D match, TRBD1 (5 bases). The CDR3 extends over 15 amino acids. V was shortened by 10 bases and J by 2 bases, with 20 bases between the two germline ends. Germline loops: CDR1 WSHSY, CDR2 SAAADI. Here the CDR3 DNA reads TGCGCCATCCCGCATAGGGCAGGGCGACAAGAGACCCAGTACTTC. Amino acids: CAIPHRAGRQETQYF.

The CDR3 DNA is TGTGCCAGCAGCCACAGGGGTCAAATCTACGAGCAGTACTTC. This codes for CASSHRGQIYEQYF. The chain recombines TRBV27 with TRBJ2-7; TRBD1 aligns across 7 bases. V dropped 6 bases and J dropped 3; count of bases not matched to a gene: 8. The V gene's germline CDR1 is MNHEY and CDR2 SMNVEV (reference sequence). This CDR3 spans 14 amino acids.

The J gene is TRBJ1-4, the V gene TRBV27; tentative D call: TRBD1 (5 bases). This CDR3 region has 15 residues. In germline, CDR1 is MNHEY, CDR2 SMNVEV (reference sequence). V was trimmed by 5 bases and J by 4 bases, leaving 14 bases between them. This CDR3 reads CASSPQGSLNEKLFF. CDR3 sequence (DNA): TGTGCCAGCAGTCCCCAGGGAAGCCTTAATGAAAAACTGTTTTTT.

The CDR3 sequence: CATSRDLAGDTGELFF. The DNA for the CDR3 is TGTGCCACCAGCAGAGACCTAGCGGGGGACACCGGGGAGCTGTTTTTT. The chain carries TRBV15 and TRBJ2-2; the match to TRBD2 covers 10 bases. Trimming took 0 bases from V and 3 from J; bases not matched to a gene: 1. The CDR3 has 16 amino acids. The germline V gene encodes CDR1 LNHNV and CDR2 YYDKDF (reference sequence).

The chain has TRBV5-1 and TRBJ2-7; D might be TRBD2 (6 bases). V gave up 3 bases and J gave up 11 bases, with 15 bases separating them. The CDR3 is 12 amino acids. Germline values: CDR1 SGHRS, CDR2 YFSETQ. The CDR3 DNA reads TGCGCCAGCAGCTGGGACTCCGAAATCAAGTACTTC. Translating gives CASSWDSEIKYF. The variable domain in full, completed from reference TRBV5-1 and TRBJ2-7, reads KAGVTQTPRYLIKTRGQQVTLSCSPISGHRSVSWYQQTPGQGLQFLFEYFSETQRNKGNFPGRFSGRQFSNSRSEMNVSTLELGDSALYLCASSWDSEIKYFGPGTRLTVT.